This is a list of T cell receptor beta chains from one sample in a study of beta chain features in type 1 diabetes. The table came from immunoSEQ multiplex PCR; TCRdb's copy has only in-frame clones and leaves some out. The sample lists more than 300,000 clones; over 9.5% were seen once. The sample taken for sequencing was naive CD4+ T cells from blood. Source of these receptors: a young man in good health. The CDR3 runs from the conserved cysteine through the conserved F or W. Each record gives: CDR3 protein, V gene, J gene.

CDR3 protein: CASSIQGAESETQYF
V gene: TRBV9
J gene: TRBJ2-5

CDR3 protein: CASSVSQGLNEQFF
V gene: TRBV7-9
J gene: TRBJ2-1

CDR3 protein: CASSYYGGMGEQFF
V gene: TRBV6-5
J gene: TRBJ2-1

CDR3 protein: CAIRTGSGANVLTF
V gene: TRBV10-3
J gene: TRBJ2-6

CDR3 protein: CASSLVRTRGYTF
V gene: TRBV7-2
J gene: TRBJ1-2

CDR3 protein: CASSPREGTTEAFF
V gene: TRBV6-6
J gene: TRBJ1-1

CDR3 protein: CATLSGRALNEQFF
V gene: TRBV28
J gene: TRBJ2-1

CDR3 protein: CASSFTGGSRWTQYF
V gene: TRBV28
J gene: TRBJ2-5

CDR3 protein: CASSLGSSGKVDTQYF
V gene: TRBV5-1
J gene: TRBJ2-3

CDR3 protein: CASSLQGQPQHF
V gene: TRBV18
J gene: TRBJ1-5

CDR3 protein: CASSLTSGSSYNEQFF
V gene: TRBV5-1
J gene: TRBJ2-1

CDR3 protein: CASSGDSQETQYF
V gene: TRBV2
J gene: TRBJ2-5

CDR3 protein: CASSLGGTYEQYF
V gene: TRBV7-6
J gene: TRBJ2-7

CDR3 protein: CASSLGQVSPYEQYF
V gene: TRBV7-2
J gene: TRBJ2-7

CDR3 protein: CAISTPQGPDTQYF
V gene: TRBV10-3
J gene: TRBJ2-3

CDR3 protein: CASSFSPGQKKTF
V gene: TRBV27
J gene: TRBJ1-2

CDR3 protein: CASSLAPGHTDTQYF
V gene: TRBV7-2
J gene: TRBJ2-3

CDR3 protein: CASSYTSPHSYEQYF
V gene: TRBV28
J gene: TRBJ2-7

CDR3 protein: CAWSTWGGFGEQFF
V gene: TRBV30
J gene: TRBJ2-1

CDR3 protein: CASSYGRETSPLHF
V gene: TRBV13
J gene: TRBJ1-6

CDR3 protein: CASSRSRDRNSYEQYF
V gene: TRBV4-3
J gene: TRBJ2-7

CDR3 protein: CASSLAGWGQGNEQYF
V gene: TRBV7-9
J gene: TRBJ2-7

CDR3 protein: CASRLRGHTTIHNEQFF
V gene: TRBV5-1
J gene: TRBJ2-1

CDR3 protein: CAWSRGNTGELFF
V gene: TRBV30
J gene: TRBJ2-2

CDR3 protein: CAISDATGGGGYTF
V gene: TRBV10-3
J gene: TRBJ1-2

CDR3 protein: CAISESLSGSTGELFF
V gene: TRBV10-3
J gene: TRBJ2-2

CDR3 protein: CASSYRDRGLYTQYF
V gene: TRBV6-5
J gene: TRBJ2-3

CDR3 protein: CASSLGLSGDTDTQYF
V gene: TRBV5-1
J gene: TRBJ2-3

CDR3 protein: CASSQQGIGGYTF
V gene: TRBV6-5
J gene: TRBJ1-2

CDR3 protein: CAWRGGQGPHEQYF
V gene: TRBV30
J gene: TRBJ2-7